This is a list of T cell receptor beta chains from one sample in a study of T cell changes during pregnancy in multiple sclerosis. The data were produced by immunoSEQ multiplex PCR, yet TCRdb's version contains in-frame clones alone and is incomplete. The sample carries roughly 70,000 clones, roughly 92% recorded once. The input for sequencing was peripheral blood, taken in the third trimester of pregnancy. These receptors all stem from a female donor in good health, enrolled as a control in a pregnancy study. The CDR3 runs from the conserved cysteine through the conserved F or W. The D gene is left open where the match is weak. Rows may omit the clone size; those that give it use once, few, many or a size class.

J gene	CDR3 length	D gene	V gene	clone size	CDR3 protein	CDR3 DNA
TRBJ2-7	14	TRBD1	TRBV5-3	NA	CARSLGDRSGEQYF	TGTGCCAGAAGCCTGGGGGACAGGTCGGGCGAGCAGTACTTC
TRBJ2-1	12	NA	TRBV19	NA	CASSIDINEQFF	TGTGCCAGTAGTATAGACATTAATGAGCAGTTCTTC
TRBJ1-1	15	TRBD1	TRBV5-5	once	CASSLYPGQAAEAFF	TGTGCCAGCAGCTTATACCCGGGACAGGCGGCCGAAGCTTTCTTT
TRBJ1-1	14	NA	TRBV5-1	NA	CASSFIEGYTEAFF	TGCGCCAGCAGCTTTATAGAGGGATACACTGAAGCTTTCTTT
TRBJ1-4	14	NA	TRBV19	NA	CASSIGQRNEKLFF	TGTGCCAGTAGTATCGGACAGCGGAATGAAAAACTGTTTTTT
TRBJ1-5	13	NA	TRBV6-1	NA	CASSRQENQPQHF	TGTGCCAGCAGCCGACAGGAGAATCAGCCCCAGCATTTT
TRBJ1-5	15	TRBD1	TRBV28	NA	CATQKTGGSNQPQHF	TGTGCCACCCAGAAGACAGGGGGCTCGAATCAGCCCCAGCATTTT
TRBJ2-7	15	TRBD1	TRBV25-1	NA	CASSEWGNTGEEQYF	TGTGCCAGCAGTGAATGGGGCAACACAGGGGAGGAGCAGTACTTC
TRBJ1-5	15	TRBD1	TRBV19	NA	CASSSWDRGLKPQHF	TGTGCCAGTAGTTCCTGGGACAGGGGGCTTAAGCCCCAGCATTTT
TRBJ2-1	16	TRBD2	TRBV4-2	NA	CASSQEWTSGSNEQFF	TGTGCCAGCAGCCAGGAGTGGACTAGCGGGAGCAATGAGCAGTTCTTC
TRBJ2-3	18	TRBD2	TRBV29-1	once	CSVEIQGQLAGYTDTQYF	TGCAGCGTTGAAATCCAGGGTCAACTAGCGGGATACACAGATACGCAGTATTTT
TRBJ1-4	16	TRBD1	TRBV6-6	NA	CASSYPQGAINEKLFF	TGTGCCAGCAGTTACCCACAGGGGGCAATTAATGAAAAACTGTTTTTT
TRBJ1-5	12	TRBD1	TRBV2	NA	CATRTGNQPQHF	TGTGCCACCCGGACAGGGAATCAGCCCCAGCATTTT
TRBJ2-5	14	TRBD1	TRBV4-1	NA	CASSRGQFQETQYF	TGCGCCAGCAGCCGGGGACAGTTTCAAGAGACCCAGTACTTC
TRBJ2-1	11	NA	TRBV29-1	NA	CSVELYNEQFF	TGCAGCGTCGAATTATACAATGAGCAGTTCTTC
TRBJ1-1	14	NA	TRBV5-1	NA	CASSFFPGNTEAFF	TGCGCCAGCAGCTTCTTCCCAGGGAACACTGAAGCTTTCTTT
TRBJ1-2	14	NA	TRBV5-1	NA	CASPPPPGNYGYTF	TGCGCCAGCCCCCCCCCACCCGGGAACTATGGCTACACCTTC
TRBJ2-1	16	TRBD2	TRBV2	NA	CATTGASGTRGYEQFF	TGTGCCACCACGGGAGCTAGCGGGACCCGTGGGTATGAGCAGTTCTTC
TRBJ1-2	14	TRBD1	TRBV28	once	CASSAPGQDYGYTF	TGTGCCAGCAGTGCCCCAGGACAGGACTATGGCTACACCTTC
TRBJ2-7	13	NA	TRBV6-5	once	CASRQGLDYEQYF	TGTGCCAGCAGACAGGGTTTGGATTACGAGCAGTACTTC
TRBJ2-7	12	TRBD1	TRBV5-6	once	CASGQGADEQYF	TGTGCCAGCGGACAGGGGGCGGATGAGCAGTACTTC
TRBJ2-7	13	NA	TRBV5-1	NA	CASSLLGAYEQYF	TGCGCCAGCAGCTTGTTAGGGGCCTACGAGCAGTACTTC
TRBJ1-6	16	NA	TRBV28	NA	CASTVGDSSYNSPLHF	TGTGCCAGCACTGTAGGGGATTCCTCCTATAATTCACCCCTCCACTTT
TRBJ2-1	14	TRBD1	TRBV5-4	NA	CASERTGSFNEQFF	TGTGCCAGCGAAAGGACAGGGTCCTTCAATGAGCAGTTCTTC
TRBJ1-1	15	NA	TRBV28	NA	CASSLQIRGNTEAFF	TGTGCCAGCAGTTTACAGATACGGGGGAACACTGAAGCTTTCTTT
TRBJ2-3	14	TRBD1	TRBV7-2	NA	CASSYNRGPDTQYF	TGTGCCAGCAGCTACAACAGGGGCCCAGATACGCAGTATTTT
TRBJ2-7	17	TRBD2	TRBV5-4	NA	CASSAGLAGASSYEQYF	TGTGCCAGCAGCGCGGGACTAGCGGGGGCGAGCTCCTACGAGCAGTACTTC